These 6 T cell receptor beta chains came from one sample sequenced in a study of a mutant IDH1 vaccine in newly diagnosed glioma. Their antigens remain unidentified. Described time point: week 35, safety follow-up. All doses held 300 ug of mutant IDH1 20-mer peptide, with topical imiquimod. Measured with immunoSEQ multiplex PCR; TCRdb has only the in-frame clones, and not every one. Among over 60,000 clones, roughly 80% were seen once, and the ten largest hold 5% to 6.5%. Source: PBMCs, taken from a glioma patient whose treatment included an IDH1 peptide vaccine. These receptors all come from a man aged 35-49 years with glioma.

The gene calls are TRBV5-6 and TRBJ1-2; D gene unclear. This CDR3 spans 13 amino acids. Germline V gives CDR1 SGHDT, CDR2 YYEEEE. The germline V and J ends were trimmed by 2 bases and 2 bases, with 7 bases remaining between them. CDR3 amino acids: CASSFGQNYGYTF. As DNA, the CDR3 is TGTGCCAGCAGCTTTGGGCAGAACTATGGCTACACCTTC.

The chain recombines TRBV7-2 with TRBJ2-7; D ambiguous. This CDR3 has 14 amino acids. V was pared by 2 bases and J by 5 bases, with 13 bases between. Germline assignment: CDR1 SGHTA and CDR2 FQGNSA. CDR3 protein: CASSLLRVNHEQYF. The CDR3, as DNA: TGTGCCAGCAGCTTACTACGGGTGAACCACGAGCAGTACTTC.

The V and J genes are TRBV7-2 and TRBJ2-7, with D uncertain. Trimming removed 5 bases at V and 5 bases at J, with 19 bases between. Per the germline V gene, CDR1 is SGHTA and CDR2 is FQGNSA. The CDR3 is 15 residues long. Here the CDR3 reads CASSRETLFVDEQYF. CDR3 coding DNA: TGTGCCAGCAGCCGCGAGACGTTATTCGTCGACGAGCAGTACTTC.

V gene TRBV18 combines with J gene TRBJ2-1, with 9 bases matching TRBD2. Per the germline V gene, CDR1 is KGHSH and CDR2 is LQKENI. J was trimmed by 15 bases and V by 6 bases; bases with no gene match: 21. This CDR3 is built from 16 residues. CDR3 coding DNA: TGTGCCAGCTCGTTTACAGGGACTAGCAGCTTCAATTCGGGGTTCTTC. It translates to CASSFTGTSSFNSGFF. The full variable domain, completed using reference TRBV18 and TRBJ2-1, is NAGVMQNPRHLVRRRGQEARLRCSPMKGHSHVYWYRQLPEEGLKFMVYLQKENIIDESGMPKERFSAEFPKEGPSILRIQQVVRGDSAAYFCASSFTGTSSFNSGFFGPGTRLTVL.

This chain links TRBV4-2 with TRBJ2-7; TRBD2 might be the D (6 bases). Germline CDR1 is LGHNA and CDR2 is YNFKEQ. Trimming left V 4 bases short and J 6 bases short, with 13 bases between. This CDR3 has 13 residues. The CDR3, as DNA: TGTGCCAGCAGCCGCCGACTAGGAAGCGAGCAGTACTTC. Its translation: CASSRRLGSEQYF.

The chain carries TRBV6-5 and TRBJ1-4, with D tentatively TRBD1 (5 bases). This CDR3 contains 15 residues. Trimming removed 2 bases from V and 2 bases from J, with 9 bases in between. CDR1 and CDR2 from the germline V gene are MNHEY and SVGAGI. CDR3 sequence reads: CASSYNAGTNEKLFF. The CDR3 region has the DNA TGTGCCAGCAGTTACAACGCAGGGACTAATGAAAAACTGTTTTTT.